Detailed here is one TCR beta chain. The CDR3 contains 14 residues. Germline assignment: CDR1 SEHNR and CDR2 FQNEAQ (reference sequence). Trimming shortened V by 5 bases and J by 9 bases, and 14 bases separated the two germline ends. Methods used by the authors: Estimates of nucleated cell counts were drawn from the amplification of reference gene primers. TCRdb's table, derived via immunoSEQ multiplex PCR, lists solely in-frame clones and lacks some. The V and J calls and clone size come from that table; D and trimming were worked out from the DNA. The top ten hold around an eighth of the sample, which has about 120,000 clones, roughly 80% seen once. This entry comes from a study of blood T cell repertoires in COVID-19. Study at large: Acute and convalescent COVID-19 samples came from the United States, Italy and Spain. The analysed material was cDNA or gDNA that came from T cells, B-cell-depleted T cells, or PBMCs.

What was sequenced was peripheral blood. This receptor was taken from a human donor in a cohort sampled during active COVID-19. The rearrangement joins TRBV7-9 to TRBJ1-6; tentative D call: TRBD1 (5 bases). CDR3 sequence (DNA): TGTGCCAGCAGCCCAGCAGGGTACGGTTCACCCCTCCACTTT. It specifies CASSPAGYGSPLHF.